Presented here are 18 T cell receptor beta chains from one specimen sequenced in a study of blood T cell repertoires in COVID-19. The table came from immunoSEQ multiplex PCR; TCRdb's copy has only in-frame clones and leaves some out. The table has 45,000 to 70,000 clones, about four fifths seen once. Sequences were obtained from peripheral blood. The receptors were gathered from a woman of 80 years or more with active or convalescent COVID-19.

The chain links TRBV3-1 (or the pseudogene TRBV3-2) to TRBJ1-1; tentatively, D is TRBD1 (6 bases). V gave up 8 bases and J gave up 4 bases, with 17 bases separating them. This CDR3 comprises 14 residues. From germline, CDR1 is LGHDT and CDR2 YNNKEL (reference sequence). The CDR3 region has the DNA TGTGCCAGCCAAGCGGGGGGCTCGAGCACTGAAGCTTTCTTT. Translated: CASQAGGSSTEAFF.

The V gene is TRBV10-3, the J gene TRBJ2-1; 11 bases are a match to TRBD1. V dropped 11 bases and J dropped 6; count of bases not matched to a gene: 9. Germline CDR1 and CDR2: ENHRY and SYGVKD. This CDR3 has 14 residues. The chain's CDR3 is CASSGTGGGNEQFF. DNA of the CDR3: TGTGCCTCCTCCGGGACAGGGGGTGGCAATGAGCAGTTCTTC.

The chain uses TRBV7-2 and TRBJ1-2; 7 bases line up with TRBD1. The CDR3 runs 14 residues. Germline V gene data show CDR1 as SGHTA and CDR2 as FQGNSA. V gave up 4 bases and J gave up 5 bases; unmatched junction bases: 7. The DNA for the CDR3 is TGTGCCAGCAGCTCCACAGGGGACTGGTATGGCTACACCTTC. This sequence encodes CASSSTGDWYGYTF.

This chain connects TRBV28 to TRBJ1-6; D gene uncertain. This CDR3 is built from 13 residues. Trimming took off 6 bases at V and 4 bases at J, with 7 bases between the two ends. Per the germline V gene, CDR1 is MDHEN and CDR2 is SYDVKM. The CDR3 is CASRPEYNSPLHF. The CDR3 DNA sequence: TGTGCCAGCAGACCGGAGTATAATTCACCCCTCCACTTT.

In its sample, this clone was seen many times. V gene TRBV19 combines with J gene TRBJ2-7; D may be TRBD2 (5 bases). Germline CDR1 and CDR2: LNHDA and SQIVND (reference sequence). Trimming shortened V by 10 bases and J by 6 bases, and 19 bases separated the two germline ends. The CDR3 has 13 residues. The CDR3 loop is CATAGVMSAEQYF. The CDR3, as DNA: TGTGCCACCGCCGGGGTTATGTCTGCCGAGCAGTACTTC.

The chain recombines TRBV27 with TRBJ2-7; possibly TRBD2 for D (6 bases). V was cut by 4 bases and J by 0 bases, with 19 bases left in between. This CDR3 contains 17 residues. CDR1 MNHEY and CDR2 SMNVEV come from the germline V gene (reference sequence). The CDR3 spells CASSSSRGGDDSYEQYF. The CDR3 coding sequence is TGTGCCAGCAGTTCGAGCCGGGGCGGGGACGACTCCTACGAGCAGTACTTC.

CDR3 sequence: CASSSGLAPDEQFF. The CDR3, as DNA: TGTGCCAGCAGCTCGGGACTAGCGCCCGATGAGCAGTTCTTC. The V and J genes are TRBV7-2 and TRBJ2-1; 10 nucleotides match TRBD2. Trimming cost V 4 bases and J 8 bases; bases outside gene matches: 5. In germline, CDR1 is SGHTA, CDR2 FQGNSA. The length of the CDR3 is 14 residues. The full variable domain, with the rest looked up from reference TRBV7-2 and TRBJ2-1, is GAGVSQSPSNKVTEKGKDVELRCDPISGHTALYWYRQSLGQGLEFLIYFQGNSAPDKSGLPSDRFSAERTGGSVSTLTIQRTQQEDSAVYLCASSSGLAPDEQFFGPGTRLTVL.

V usage is TRBV4-3 and J usage is TRBJ1-3, with unresolved D. This CDR3 is 14 amino acids long. The V gene lost 0 bases and the J gene lost 4 bases, with 7 bases spanning the gap. From germline, CDR1 is LGHNA and CDR2 YSLEER. CDR3: CASSQDRQGNTIYF. The CDR3 DNA is TGCGCCAGCAGCCAAGATAGACAAGGAAACACCATATATTTT.

This chain connects TRBV28 to TRBJ1-4; D not certain. Germline V gene data show CDR1 as MDHEN and CDR2 as SYDVKM. This CDR3 has 14 residues. V lost 8 bases and J lost 0, with 10 bases in between. CDR3 sequence (DNA): TGTGCCAGCCGTCGACGGGCAACTAATGAAAAACTGTTTTTT. It translates to CASRRRATNEKLFF.

The count of this clone is one. The V and J genes are TRBV7-9 and TRBJ2-5; 7 nucleotides align to TRBD2. The CDR3 sequence is 16 residues long. V lost 5 bases, J lost 5 bases, and 14 bases stayed unmatched. Germline CDR1 and CDR2: SEHNR and FQNEAQ (reference sequence). The CDR3 region is CASSLGSSGAPETQYF. CDR3 coding DNA: TGTGCCAGCAGCCTAGGATCTAGCGGCGCTCCGGAGACCCAGTACTTC.

The chain uses TRBV7-2 and TRBJ1-1; no clear D gene. Germline loops: CDR1 SGHTA, CDR2 FQGNSA. Trimming left V 1 base short and J 11 bases short, with 8 bases between. The CDR3 has 11 residues. The CDR3 protein is CASSLGPRAFF. The CDR3 DNA reads as TGTGCCAGCAGCTTAGGCCCCCGGGCTTTCTTT.

V is TRBV18 and J is TRBJ1-1; D perhaps matches TRBD1 (6 bases). Per germline, CDR1 KGHSH and CDR2 LQKENI. There are 15 residues in the CDR3. Between the trimmed V and J ends, which lost 3 bases and 4 bases, there was a span of 15 bases. This CDR3 reads CASSPVGVGGTEAFF. The CDR3 nucleotides are TGTGCCAGCTCACCCGTCGGGGTAGGGGGCACTGAAGCTTTCTTT.

The chain has TRBV10-3 and TRBJ2-1, with 7 bases fitting TRBD2. The CDR3 covers 15 residues. The junction had 3 bases not matched to a gene; V was cut back by 2 bases and J by 2 bases. Germline V CDR1 and CDR2: ENHRY, SYGVKD. The CDR3 here is CAISELGGAYNEQFF. DNA of the CDR3: TGTGCCATCAGTGAGCTGGGGGGGGCCTACAATGAGCAGTTCTTC.

V gene TRBV9 combines with J gene TRBJ1-6; no clear D. Deletions cut 4 bases from V and 8 bases from J, with 10 bases between. This CDR3 has 13 amino acids. Germline assignment: CDR1 SGDLS and CDR2 YYNGEE. The DNA for the CDR3 is TGTGCCAGCAGCCCTTACGAGGATTCACCCCTCCACTTT. It specifies CASSPYEDSPLHF.

This chain links TRBV2 with TRBJ2-1, with a weak D call TRBD1 (5 bases). CDR3 size: 12 residues. The V and J ends lost 5 bases and 10 bases respectively, with 12 bases between them. Germline lookup yields CDR1 SNHLY and CDR2 FYNNEI. The CDR3, as DNA: TGTGCCAGCAGTCGGGCAGGGATCGAGCAGTTCTTC. Translation gives CASSRAGIEQFF.

V gene TRBV29-1 combines with J gene TRBJ2-1, with D perhaps TRBD2 (5 bases). V dropped 7 bases and J dropped 6 bases, with 7 bases sitting between them. The CDR3 has 10 residues. Germline lookup yields CDR1 SQVTM and CDR2 ANQGSEA. CDR3 coding DNA: TGCAGCGGAGGGCTCAATGAGCAGTTCTTC. Its translation: CSGGLNEQFF.

This sequence joins TRBV3-1 (or the pseudogene TRBV3-2) and TRBJ2-5, with TRBD1 identical over 8 bases. The J segment lost 2 bases and the V segment lost 8 bases, leaving 4 bases of the junction unmatched. This CDR3 is 13 amino acids long. Germline CDR1 reads LGHDT; CDR2 reads YNNKEL (reference sequence). This chain's CDR3 is CASGGDRQETQYF. The CDR3 nucleotides are TGTGCCAGCGGAGGGGACAGGCAAGAGACCCAGTACTTC.

The chain employs TRBV5-1 and TRBJ2-5; 8 nucleotides agree with TRBD2. Germline V lookup: CDR1 SGHRS, CDR2 YFSETQ. Trimming cost V 0 bases and J 2 bases; bases outside gene matches: 6. This CDR3 contains 16 residues. This CDR3 reads CASSLAGAGGQETQYF. CDR3 DNA sequence: TGCGCCAGCAGCTTGGCCGGGGCGGGAGGACAAGAGACCCAGTACTTC. The full variable domain, its missing parts supplied by reference TRBV5-1 and TRBJ2-5, is KAGVTQTPRYLIKTRGQQVTLSCSPISGHRSVSWYQQTPGQGLQFLFEYFSETQRNKGNFPGRFSGRQFSNSRSEMNVSTLELGDSALYLCASSLAGAGGQETQYFGPGTRLLVL.